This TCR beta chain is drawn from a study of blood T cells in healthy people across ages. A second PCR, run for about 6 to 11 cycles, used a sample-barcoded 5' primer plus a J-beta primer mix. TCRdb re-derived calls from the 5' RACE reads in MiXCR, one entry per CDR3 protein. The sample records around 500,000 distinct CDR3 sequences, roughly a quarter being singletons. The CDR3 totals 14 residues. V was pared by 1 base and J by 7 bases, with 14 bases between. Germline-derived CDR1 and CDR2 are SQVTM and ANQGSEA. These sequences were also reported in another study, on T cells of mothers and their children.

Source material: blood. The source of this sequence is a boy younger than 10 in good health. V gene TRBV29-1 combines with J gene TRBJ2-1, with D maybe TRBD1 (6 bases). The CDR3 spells CSVEGQGLGNEQFF. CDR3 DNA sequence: TGCAGCGTTGAAGGCCAGGGGCTAGGGAATGAGCAGTTCTTC.